The source of this TCR beta chain is a study of T cell repertoires in cytomegalovirus infection. Study as a whole: Matching HLA type, along with CMV infection, was indicated by public TCR beta signatures. Findings and caveats of the study: It was HLA-C-restricted CMV-specific TCR beta clonotypes that dominated the response ex vivo. Cumulative frequency (of public TCR beta family members) identified carriers of CMV plus the relevant HLA.

The trim removed 8 bases at V and 4 bases at J, leaving 10 bases unmatched. The CDR3 is 14 amino acids. Germline CDR1 reads SGDLS; CDR2 reads YYNGEE. With respect to this clonotype: Its antigen is unknown.

TCRdb re-analysed the reads in MiXCR, keeping a single row per CDR3 protein. The repertoire consists of approximately 500,000 distinct CDR3 sequences, with over 9% occurring once and the leading ten covering approximately 10%. Sample: PBMCs. V and J are TRBV9 and TRBJ2-7, with TRBD1 matching over 9 bases. The clonotype was recovered from a human donor in good health (CMV status not recorded). Some clones in this sample may be carry-over from other donors' samples. CDR3 in DNA: TGTGCCAGACCCCCCGGGACAGGGATTTACGAGCAGTACTTC. Amino acids: CARPPGTGIYEQYF.